Listed here are 15 T cell receptor beta chains from one sample, sequenced in a study of blood T cell repertoires in COVID-19 (dated by TCRdb to 2019 to 2021). Receptor libraries were prepared by the immunoSEQ multiplex PCR assay. TCRdb provides this immuneACCESS table in a form limited to in-frame rearrangements. Some clones are lacking; in checked studies, under half of them reflect an unresolved V gene, and why the rest are absent is not known. The sample table records about 190,000 clones; around 86% of these occur just once. The ten top clones hold around 6% of the sample. The sequencing input was PBMCs or T cells enriched from blood (not recorded which). The receptor source for this set is a middle-aged man with acute COVID-19.

V usage is TRBV5-1 and J usage is TRBJ1-2, with 10 bases that match TRBD1. The germline gives CDR1 SGHRS, CDR2 YFSETQ. The CDR3 covers 14 residues. The J segment lost 5 bases and the V segment lost 3 bases, leaving 4 bases of the junction unmatched. The CDR3 DNA reads TGCGCCAGCAGCTCCCGGGACAGGGGATATGGCTACACCTTC. Its protein product is CASSSRDRGYGYTF.

The rearrangement uses TRBV3-1 (or the pseudogene TRBV3-2) and TRBJ2-7, with 8 positions matching TRBD2. The length of the CDR3 is 15 residues. Germline loops: CDR1 LGHDT, CDR2 YNNKEL (reference sequence). Trimming cost V 3 bases and J 2 bases; bases outside gene matches: 6. CDR3 DNA sequence: TGTGCCAGCAGCCACAGCGGGAGCATAACCTACGAGCAGTACTTC. It translates to CASSHSGSITYEQYF.

This sequence joins TRBV27 and TRBJ1-2, with D tentatively TRBD1 (6 bases). Germline V lookup: CDR1 MNHEY, CDR2 SMNVEV (reference sequence). V was shortened by 4 bases and J by 4 bases, with 10 bases between the two germline ends. The CDR3 spans 13 residues. CDR3 in DNA: TGTGCCAGCAGTTCTGGACAGAGCTATGGCTACACCTTC. Translation gives CASSSGQSYGYTF.

V is TRBV7-2 and J is TRBJ1-2; tentatively, D is TRBD1 (5 bases). CDR1 and CDR2 (germline): SGHTA, FQGNSA. This CDR3 is built from 14 residues. Trimming took 7 bases from V and 4 from J, leaving 16 bases between them. The CDR3 sequence: CASNLPTESYGYTF. The CDR3 DNA is TGTGCCAGCAACCTTCCGACAGAAAGCTATGGCTACACCTTC.

The rearrangement uses TRBV5-1 and TRBJ2-4; D perhaps matches TRBD2 (5 bases). Germline V gives CDR1 SGHRS, CDR2 YFSETQ. V was pared by 0 bases and J by 5 bases, with 9 bases between. CDR3 size: 14 residues. CDR3 DNA: TGCGCCAGCAGCTTGGGGGAGCACCAAAACATTCAGTACTTC. It specifies CASSLGEHQNIQYF.

The chain has TRBV28 and TRBJ2-3, with D perhaps matching TRBD2 (7 bases). This CDR3 has 15 amino acids. The V end lost 7 bases, the J end lost 1 base, and 15 bases lay between the germline ends. Germline V lookup: CDR1 MDHEN, CDR2 SYDVKM. Here the CDR3 reads CASIGGGRGTDTQYF. For the CDR3, the DNA is TGTGCCAGCATAGGGGGGGGCAGGGGCACAGATACGCAGTATTTT. The whole variable domain, filled in from reference TRBV28 and TRBJ2-3, reads DVKVTQSSRYLVKRTGEKVFLECVQDMDHENMFWYRQDPGLGLRLIYFSYDVKMKEKGDIPEGYSVSREKKERFSLILESASTNQTSMYLCASIGGGRGTDTQYFGPGTRLTVL.

This chain connects TRBV11-2 to TRBJ1-4, with a tentative D call TRBD1 (6 bases). Trimming left V 4 bases short and J 0 bases short, with 15 bases between. Germline assignment: CDR1 SGHAT and CDR2 FQNNGV. The CDR3 consists of 17 residues. This chain's CDR3 is CASSSDSPDPTNEKLFF. DNA for the CDR3: TGTGCCAGCAGCTCGGACAGTCCCGACCCAACTAATGAAAAACTGTTTTTT.

This chain joins TRBV7-9 and TRBJ2-5; 10 nucleotides line up with TRBD1. V lost 3 bases to trimming and J lost 4 bases; unmatched junction nucleotides: 14. The V gene's germline CDR1 is SEHNR and CDR2 FQNEAQ (reference sequence). The CDR3 has 18 amino acids. The chain's CDR3 is CASSFTGTGVGPRETQYF. The CDR3 nucleotides are TGTGCCAGCAGCTTCACCGGGACAGGGGTCGGGCCTAGAGAGACCCAGTACTTC.

Points on this clone: Distinct nucleotide sequences in the sample also encode this CDR3. The chain combines TRBV3-1 (or the pseudogene TRBV3-2) with TRBJ1-6; D may be TRBD1 (6 bases). Germline V lookup: CDR1 LGHDT, CDR2 YNNKEL (reference sequence). V gave up 1 base and J gave up 9 bases, with 13 bases separating them. This CDR3 has 15 residues. The CDR3 is CASSQGGQGFSPLHF. The CDR3 nucleotides are TGTGCCAGCAGCCAAGGGGGGCAGGGGTTTTCACCCCTCCACTTT.

This chain links TRBV2 with TRBJ1-1, with 10 nucleotides matching TRBD1. There are 15 residues in the CDR3. Germline CDR1 reads SNHLY; CDR2 reads FYNNEI. Germline trimming cut 4 bases from V and 4 bases from J; bases unmatched to any gene: 6. The CDR3 spells CASSGDRGVSTEAFF. In DNA form, the CDR3 reads TGTGCCAGCAGTGGGGACAGGGGAGTTAGCACTGAAGCTTTCTTT. Drawing the rest from reference TRBV2 and TRBJ1-1, the complete variable domain is EPEVTQTPSHQVTQMGQEVILRCVPISNHLYFYWYRQILGQKVEFLVSFYNNEISEKSEIFDDQFSVERPDGSNFTLKIRSTKLEDSAMYFCASSGDRGVSTEAFFGQGTRLTVV.

This chain uses TRBV24-1 with TRBJ2-1; D perhaps matches TRBD2 (5 bases). This CDR3 spans 13 amino acids. Germline CDR1 KGHDR, CDR2 SFDVKD. Trimming stripped 8 bases from V and 4 bases from J, with 11 bases between. DNA for the CDR3: TGTGCCACCATGGACTTATTATACAATGAGCAGTTCTTC. Translating gives CATMDLLYNEQFF.

This chain uses TRBV19 with TRBJ2-1; the D is unclear. The V and J ends lost 2 bases and 3 bases respectively, with 5 bases between them. Germline CDR1 is LNHDA and CDR2 is SQIVND (reference sequence). The CDR3 sequence is 13 residues long. CDR3 sequence: CASSINSYNEQFF. The CDR3 bases are TGTGCCAGTAGTATAAACAGCTACAATGAGCAGTTCTTC. Full variable domain (outside the CDR3, taken from reference TRBV19 and TRBJ2-1): DGGITQSPKYLFRKEGQNVTLSCEQNLNHDAMYWYRQDPGQGLRLIYYSQIVNDFQKGDIAEGYSVSREKKESFPLTVTSAQKNPTAFYLCASSINSYNEQFFGPGTRLTVL.

The rearrangement links TRBV6-4 to TRBJ1-5; no clear D gene. Trimming left V 3 bases short and J 1 base short, with 4 bases between. CDR1 and CDR2 (germline): MRHNA, SNTAGT. The length of the CDR3 is 13 residues. The CDR3 sequence is CASSDLSNQPQHF. The CDR3 DNA is TGTGCCAGCAGTGATTTAAGCAATCAGCCCCAGCATTTT.

This chain connects TRBV28 to TRBJ2-3, with 8 bases identical to TRBD1. CDR1 MDHEN and CDR2 SYDVKM come from the germline V gene. The CDR3 spans 18 residues. Trimming removed 5 bases from V and 3 bases from J; junction bases left unmatched: 16. The CDR3 coding sequence is TGTGCCAGCAGTCTACCCGGACAGGGCTTACTCCGAACAGATACGCAGTATTTT. This translates into CASSLPGQGLLRTDTQYF.

The chain combines TRBV18 with TRBJ2-3, with 10 bases matching TRBD1. CDR1 is KGHSH, CDR2 LQKENI, per germline. The CDR3 consists of 15 residues. The V gene end was trimmed by 5 bases and the J gene end by 3 bases; junction bases not matched to a gene: 5. CDR3 bases: TGTGCCAGCTCATCTGGACAGGGGGTGACAGATACGCAGTATTTT. Amino acids: CASSSGQGVTDTQYF.